What follows are 27 T cell receptor beta chains derived from one specimen sequenced in a study of PD-1 blockade in mismatch repair-deficient tumors. Using immunoSEQ multiplex PCR, the repertoire was profiled, and TCRdb retains in-frame clones only, with some absent. This sample yields about 120,000 clones, of which 88% are seen a single time; 10% to 15% belongs to the top ten. Sequenced material: peripheral blood, taken just under 74 weeks after starting pembrolizumab. All receptors come from an adult with mismatch repair-deficient cancer.

This rearrangement joins TRBV11-2 to TRBJ2-7; 12 bases match TRBD2. The germline V gene encodes CDR1 SGHAT and CDR2 FQNNGV. Losses at the gene ends were 3 bases for V and 2 bases for J; bases not matched to a gene: 2. This CDR3 is 15 amino acids long. The chain's CDR3 is CASSFLAGGPYEQYF. For the CDR3, the DNA is TGTGCCAGCAGCTTTCTAGCGGGAGGGCCCTACGAGCAGTACTTC.

V usage is TRBV28 and J usage is TRBJ2-1; 11 nucleotides line up with TRBD2. The junction had 11 bases not matched to a gene; V was cut back by 3 bases and J by 10 bases. The CDR3 contains 16 residues. Per germline, CDR1 MDHEN and CDR2 SYDVKM. The CDR3 DNA reads as TGTGCCAGCAGTTTTAGCGGGAGGGCCCGCATGCCCGAGCAGTTCTTC. Protein: CASSFSGRARMPEQFF.

The sample holds one count of this clone. The chain recombines TRBV27 with TRBJ2-5, with D hard to call. The CDR3 spans 12 residues. Trimming left V 6 bases short and J 5 bases short, with 10 bases between. CDR1 and CDR2 (germline): MNHEY, SMNVEV (reference sequence). In DNA, the CDR3 is TGTGCCAGCAGGGACCTAGGGGAGACCCAGTACTTC. This gives the protein CASRDLGETQYF.

The chain recombines TRBV18 with TRBJ1-4; TRBD1 agrees at 8 bases. The CDR3 extends over 15 amino acids. V gave up 2 bases and J gave up 11 bases; unmatched junction bases: 10. CDR1 is KGHSH and CDR2 is LQKENI in the germline V gene. This chain's CDR3 is CASSPTTGQGRKLFF. Here the CDR3 DNA reads TGTGCCAGCTCACCAACCACCGGACAGGGCCGTAAACTGTTTTTT.

This clone was found a few times. This chain uses TRBV13 with TRBJ2-7; D is unresolved. The CDR3 loop spans 13 amino acids. Germline assignment: CDR1 PRHDT and CDR2 FYEKMQ (reference sequence). The V end was cut by 1 base, the J end by 3 bases, with 7 bases between. CDR3 protein: CASSLAAHYEQYF. The DNA of the CDR3 is TGTGCCAGCAGCTTAGCTGCGCACTACGAGCAGTACTTC.

The count of this clone is one. The rearrangement joins TRBV29-1 to TRBJ2-3; 9 bases fit TRBD1. Trimming removed 4 bases from V and 4 bases from J; junction bases left unmatched: 6. The CDR3 is made up of 14 amino acids. Germline-derived CDR1 and CDR2 are SQVTM and ANQGSEA. This CDR3 is CSVVTGGLSDTQYF. The CDR3 DNA is TGCAGCGTTGTTACAGGGGGCCTCTCAGATACGCAGTATTTT.

The gene calls are TRBV7-9 and TRBJ1-1; D is undetermined. The CDR3 has 14 residues. V lost 3 bases and J 1 base, leaving 9 bases between the germline ends. Germline V gives CDR1 SEHNR, CDR2 FQNEAQ (reference sequence). CDR3 in DNA: TGTGCCAGCAGCTTTATCCAGCAGAACACTGAAGCTTTCTTT. Translation: CASSFIQQNTEAFF. The complete variable domain, with remaining parts taken from reference TRBV7-9 and TRBJ1-1, reads DTGVSQNPRHKITKRGQNVTFRCDPISEHNRLYWYRQTLGQGPEFLTYFQNEAQLEKSRLLSDRFSAERPKGSFSTLEIQRTEQGDSAMYLCASSFIQQNTEAFFGQGTRLTVV.

This chain links TRBV28 with TRBJ2-4; TRBD2 is a possible D gene (6 bases). Germline V gene data show CDR1 as MDHEN and CDR2 as SYDVKM. The CDR3 runs to 16 residues. V was clipped by 3 bases and J by 0 bases, with 12 bases between them. CDR3 nucleotides: TGTGCCAGCAGTTTGGCGGGGCCGCTAGCCAAAAACATTCAGTACTTC. Its translation is CASSLAGPLAKNIQYF. The full variable domain, completed using reference TRBV28 and TRBJ2-4, is DVKVTQSSRYLVKRTGEKVFLECVQDMDHENMFWYRQDPGLGLRLIYFSYDVKMKEKGDIPEGYSVSREKKERFSLILESASTNQTSMYLCASSLAGPLAKNIQYFGAGTRLSVL.

The genes are TRBV6-6 and TRBJ2-2; 9 nucleotides line up with TRBD1. The CDR3 sequence is 16 residues long. The V and J ends lost 3 bases and 4 bases, in that order; junction bases with no gene match: 6. Germline loops: CDR1 MNHNY, CDR2 SVGAGI (reference sequence). The CDR3 DNA follows: TGTGCCAGCAGTTATCCAGGACAGGGGACCACCGGGGAGCTGTTTTTT. Its translation: CASSYPGQGTTGELFF.

CDR3 sequence reads: CSVSWGETQYF. For the CDR3, the DNA is TGCAGCGTTTCATGGGGGGAGACCCAGTACTTC. J is TRBJ2-5 and V is TRBV29-1, with D possibly called TRBD1 or TRBD2 (5 bases each). Germline V gene data show CDR1 as SQVTM and CDR2 as ANQGSEA. Trimming pared 5 bases from V and 5 bases from J, leaving 9 bases between. This CDR3 is 11 amino acids long.

The rearrangement links TRBV9 to TRBJ2-3, with TRBD1 as a possible D gene (5 bases). Deletions cut 3 bases from V and 3 bases from J, with 8 bases between. Germline V gene sequence: CDR1 SGDLS, CDR2 YYNGEE. The CDR3 has 13 residues. The CDR3 DNA is TGTGCCAGCAGCGGGACAAGTACAGATACGCAGTATTTT. This gives the protein CASSGTSTDTQYF.

The gene calls are TRBV6-5 and TRBJ2-3; D may be TRBD1 (6 bases). Germline V gene data show CDR1 as MNHEY and CDR2 as SVGAGI. CDR3 size: 15 residues. Trimming took off 0 bases at V and 3 bases at J, with 10 bases between the two ends. The CDR3 bases are TGTGCCAGCAGTTACTCCTGGGGGCTAACAGATACGCAGTATTTT. The encoded protein is CASSYSWGLTDTQYF.

CDR3 DNA sequence: TGTGCCAGCTCAAGGACAGGGGGCACTAATGAAAAACTGTTTTTT. Its translation: CASSRTGGTNEKLFF. The chain combines TRBV18 with TRBJ1-4; 11 bases are a match to TRBD1. CDR3 length: 15 amino acids. Losses at the gene ends were 5 bases for V and 2 bases for J; bases not matched to a gene: 1. CDR1 KGHSH and CDR2 LQKENI come from the germline V gene.

The chain joins TRBV12-5 to TRBJ2-7; D not certain. The CDR3 totals 15 residues. Looked up from germline, CDR1 is LGHNT and CDR2 is FRNRAP. Trimming left V 3 bases short and J 2 bases short, with 14 bases between. DNA for the CDR3: TGTGCTAGTGGTTTACTCCCCGACAAGGCCTACGAGCAGTACTTC. Translation gives CASGLLPDKAYEQYF.

The chain joins TRBV2 to TRBJ2-7; TRBD2 aligns across 7 bases. The trim removed 8 bases at V and 3 bases at J, leaving 7 bases unmatched. The CDR3 contains 13 residues. The germline V gene has CDR1 SNHLY and CDR2 FYNNEI. This CDR3 reads CASQGTTLYEQYF. For the CDR3, the DNA is TGTGCCAGCCAAGGGACTACACTCTACGAGCAGTACTTC.

The chain is built from TRBV10-3 and TRBJ2-1, with TRBD2 matching over 12 bases. Germline loops: CDR1 ENHRY, CDR2 SYGVKD. The CDR3 covers 15 residues. V lost 1 base to trimming and J lost 8 bases; unmatched junction nucleotides: 3. CDR3: CAISEWASGRDEQFF. The DNA of the CDR3 is TGTGCCATCAGTGAGTGGGCTAGCGGGAGGGATGAGCAGTTCTTC.

J is TRBJ2-1 and V is TRBV14, with 10 bases aligning to TRBD1. The ends lost 4 bases at V and 7 bases at J; junction bases unmatched: 4. Germline V gene sequence: CDR1 SGHDN, CDR2 FVKESK. This CDR3 has 14 amino acids. The CDR3 nucleotides read TGTGCCAGCAGCCGGACAGGGGGTAGTAATGAGCAGTTCTTC. It codes for CASSRTGGSNEQFF. Together with reference TRBV14 and TRBJ2-1, the CDR3 gives the full variable domain: EAGVTQFPSHSVIEKGQTVTLRCDPISGHDNLYWYRRVMGKEIKFLLHFVKESKQDESGMPNNRFLAERTGGTYSTLKVQPAELEDSGVYFCASSRTGGSNEQFFGPGTRLTVL.

This clone showed up just a few times. The rearrangement links TRBV12-5 to TRBJ1-1; D is uncertain. Between the trimmed V and J ends, which lost 3 bases and 1 base, there was a span of 3 bases. Germline values: CDR1 LGHNT, CDR2 FRNRAP. The CDR3 is made up of 12 amino acids. CDR3 amino acids: CASGLSNTEAFF. CDR3 bases: TGTGCTAGTGGTTTATCGAACACTGAAGCTTTCTTT.

As DNA, the CDR3 is TGTGCCAGCAGTGGGCTTTACACTGAAGCTTTCTTT. This sequence encodes CASSGLYTEAFF. The rearrangement joins TRBV28 to TRBJ1-1; D call uncertain. In germline, CDR1 is MDHEN, CDR2 SYDVKM. Between the trimmed V and J ends, which lost 5 bases and 3 bases, there was a span of 7 bases. There are 12 residues in the CDR3.

The count of this clone is one. This sequence joins TRBV6-5 and TRBJ1-4; TRBD1 agrees at 7 bases. This CDR3 contains 15 residues. V dropped 3 bases and J dropped 4; count of bases not matched to a gene: 5. Looked up from germline, CDR1 is MNHEY and CDR2 is SVGAGI. The CDR3 loop is CASSYRAGGNEKLFF. CDR3 nucleotide sequence: TGTGCCAGCAGTTATCGGGCAGGGGGTAATGAAAAACTGTTTTTT.

The J gene is TRBJ2-7, the V gene TRBV6-1, with D unresolved. The germline V gene encodes CDR1 MNHNS and CDR2 SASEGT. The V gene lost 1 base and the J gene lost 1 base, with 8 bases spanning the gap. This CDR3 has 14 residues. Written as DNA, the CDR3 is TGTGCCAGCAGTGAAGGATTAGGGTCCTACGAGCAGTACTTC. Translated, it gives CASSEGLGSYEQYF.

The chain recombines TRBV6-6 with TRBJ2-1; tentative D call: TRBD2 (5 bases). The V and J ends lost 8 bases and 8 bases respectively, with 22 bases between them. The CDR3 loop spans 15 amino acids. In germline, CDR1 is MNHNY, CDR2 SVGAGI (reference sequence). The CDR3 sequence: CASGFNPSRADEQFF. CDR3 sequence (DNA): TGTGCCAGCGGCTTCAATCCATCGCGGGCGGATGAGCAGTTCTTC.

The genes are TRBV11-2 and TRBJ2-6; tentatively, D is TRBD2 (6 bases). Trimming pared 3 bases from V and 0 bases from J, leaving 12 bases between. In germline, CDR1 is SGHAT, CDR2 FQNNGV. The CDR3 has 17 amino acids. The CDR3 loop is CASSFSRGFSGANVLTF. As DNA, the CDR3 is TGTGCCAGCAGCTTCTCCCGGGGGTTCTCTGGGGCCAACGTCCTGACTTTC.

The J gene is TRBJ2-6, the V gene TRBV28; the D is unclear. The CDR3 loop spans 15 amino acids. Trimming pared 3 bases from V and 1 base from J, leaving 7 bases between. Germline lookup yields CDR1 MDHEN and CDR2 SYDVKM. In DNA form, the CDR3 reads TGTGCCAGCAGTTTTGCGGTGTCTGGGGCCAACGTCCTGACTTTC. Amino acid sequence: CASSFAVSGANVLTF. Complete variable domain (other parts from reference TRBV28 and TRBJ2-6): DVKVTQSSRYLVKRTGEKVFLECVQDMDHENMFWYRQDPGLGLRLIYFSYDVKMKEKGDIPEGYSVSREKKERFSLILESASTNQTSMYLCASSFAVSGANVLTFGAGSRLTVL.

This clone was observed a handful of times. Written as DNA, the CDR3 is TGTGCCAGCAGTGACACGGGACAGGACTACGAGCAGTACTTC. This translates into CASSDTGQDYEQYF. This chain joins TRBV27 and TRBJ2-7, with 8 bases aligning to TRBD1. V trimming: 5 bases; J trimming: 3 bases; junction bases outside the gene matches: 6. Per the germline V gene, CDR1 is MNHEY and CDR2 is SMNVEV (reference sequence). CDR3 length: 14 amino acids.

This chain uses TRBV9 with TRBJ2-1; D possibly corresponds to TRBD1 (5 bases). Germline V gene data show CDR1 as SGDLS and CDR2 as YYNGEE. The CDR3 covers 14 residues. Trimming cost V 2 bases and J 12 bases, with 18 bases left between them. The CDR3, as DNA: TGTGCCAGCAGCGTGGGGCCCCCATCGCGGATGCAGTTCTTC. Residues: CASSVGPPSRMQFF.

CDR3 DNA sequence: TGTGCCAGCAGCCCCCGGGACTGGCACTACGAGCAGTACTTC. This codes for CASSPRDWHYEQYF. The chain uses TRBV9 and TRBJ2-7, with D tentatively TRBD2 (6 bases). CDR1 and CDR2 (germline): SGDLS, YYNGEE. V was pared by 4 bases and J by 3 bases, with 14 bases between. CDR3 size: 14 residues.